These 15 T cell receptor beta chains share one sample of origin, sequenced in a study of regulatory T cells in long-lasting Graves disease. TCR beta libraries were built with iRepertoire HTBI primers and Arm-PCR of CDR3 regions. MiXCR, run by TCRdb on the multiplex PCR reads, gives a single entry per CDR3 protein. Here the sample spans 500,000 or so distinct CDR3 sequences, roughly 17% being singletons. Time point meaning: newly diagnosed GD, antithyroid drugs for less than 3 months. The TCR library was made from RNA extracted from PBMCs. These data are also associated with another study on T cells in Graves' hyperthyroidism and ophthalmopathy.

Sequenced material: peripheral blood mononuclear cells (PBMCs), taken at new diagnosis, from a patient treated with antithyroid drugs. The receptor source for this set is a man aged 40-49 years with Graves disease.

Ten or more counts support this clonotype. The chain combines TRBV7-8 with TRBJ2-7, with D possibly called TRBD1 or TRBD2 (5 bases each). Germline V gene sequence: CDR1 SGHVS, CDR2 FQNEAQ. This CDR3 comprises 15 residues. V lost 4 bases, J lost 2 bases, and 15 bases lay in between. This chain's CDR3 is CASSYGAGKAYEQYF. CDR3 nucleotide sequence: TGTGCCAGCAGCTACGGGGCAGGGAAGGCCTACGAGCAGTACTTC.

This chain links TRBV20-1 with TRBJ1-1, with TRBD1 matching 11 bases. The CDR3 contains 17 residues. In germline, CDR1 is DFQATT, CDR2 SNEGSKA (reference sequence). J gave up 0 bases and V 2 bases, and 8 bases lay outside the gene matches. CDR3 nucleotide sequence: TGCAGTGCTAGACTGCGGGGGACAGGGGGTATGAACACTGAAGCTTTCTTT. Its translation: CSARLRGTGGMNTEAFF.

The chain carries TRBV7-2 and TRBJ1-6; 7 positions agree with TRBD1. Unmatched junction bases numbered 6, after V lost 5 bases and J lost 8 bases. The CDR3 runs 14 residues. From germline, CDR1 is SGHTA and CDR2 FQGNSA. The CDR3 nucleotides read TGTGCCAGCAGCCCACAGGGGTTGTATTCACCCCTCCACTTT. Amino acids: CASSPQGLYSPLHF.

This clonotype was counted many times. This chain connects TRBV7-8 to TRBJ2-5; 9 bases map to TRBD2. After removal of 1 base from V and 0 bases from J, the junction contained 3 bases not matched to a gene. The CDR3 totals 16 residues. Per the germline V gene, CDR1 is SGHVS and CDR2 is FQNEAQ. The CDR3 DNA follows: TGTGCCAGCAGCTTAGGTATAGCGGGAGACCAAGAGACCCAGTACTTC. The encoded protein is CASSLGIAGDQETQYF.

This clonotype was counted at least ten times. The V gene is TRBV12-3 or TRBV12-4, the J gene TRBJ2-7, with 12 bases lining up with TRBD2. V shed 5 bases and J 5 bases; nucleotides not matched to a gene: 4. The CDR3 is 14 amino acids. The DNA for the CDR3 is TGTGCCAGCAGTGCGGGACTAGCGGGCCACGAGCAGTACTTC. Translating gives CASSAGLAGHEQYF.

This clonotype was counted between two and nine times. The chain recombines TRBV7-2 with TRBJ1-1, with 7 bases that match TRBD1. J lost 8 bases, V lost 5 bases, and 5 bases had no gene match. The CDR3 spans 12 residues. Germline V gives CDR1 SGHTA, CDR2 FQGNSA. The CDR3 sequence is CASSRRDREAFF. The CDR3 DNA follows: TGTGCCAGCAGCCGACGGGACAGAGAAGCTTTCTTT.

This clonotype has ten or more counts. The V gene is TRBV27, the J gene TRBJ2-7; D is unclear. V lost 4 bases to trimming and J lost 0 bases, with 16 bases between them. The germline CDR1 and CDR2 sequences are MNHEY and SMNVEV (reference sequence). The CDR3 is 16 residues long. CDR3 amino acids: CASSWSSGHSSYEQYF. The CDR3 nucleotides read TGTGCCAGCAGTTGGTCGTCCGGGCATAGCTCCTACGAGCAGTACTTC.

This clonotype was picked up a small number of times. The V call is TRBV10-3, the J call TRBJ2-7, with D possibly matching TRBD2 (6 bases). Trimming cost V 4 bases and J 7 bases, with 8 bases left between them. This CDR3 spans 11 amino acids. Germline V lookup: CDR1 ENHRY, CDR2 SYGVKD. The CDR3 coding sequence is TGTGCCATCAGTGGGGGGGAGGAGCAGTACTTC. It codes for CAISGGEEQYF.

For this clonotype: The junction shows a germline mismatch at one end, possibly a read error. The chain joins TRBV11-2 to TRBJ2-7; D is undetermined. The CDR3 is 14 residues long. CDR1 SGHAT and CDR2 FQNNGV come from the germline V gene. The CDR3 DNA reads as TGTTCCAGCAGCAGAGACGTCCGCATGAGGGAGCAGTACTTC. Its protein is CSSSRDVRMREQYF.

This clonotype has at least ten counts. The chain joins TRBV20-1 to TRBJ2-7; D might be TRBD2 (5 bases). The germline CDR1 and CDR2 sequences are DFQATT and SNEGSKA (reference sequence). The CDR3 is made up of 13 amino acids. V was shortened by 2 bases and J by 3 bases, with 11 bases between the two germline ends. The CDR3 nucleotides read TGCAGTGCTAGAAGGGAAGGGAGCTACGAGCAGTACTTC. As protein: CSARREGSYEQYF.

This chain joins TRBV4-1 and TRBJ2-1, with 9 bases identical to TRBD2. In germline, CDR1 is MGHRA, CDR2 YSYEKL. The J segment lost 2 bases and the V segment lost 6 bases, leaving 5 bases of the junction unmatched. The CDR3 has 15 amino acids. In DNA, the CDR3 is TGCGCCAGCAGTCCTTGGACTAGCGCCTACAATGAGCAGTTCTTC. Residues: CASSPWTSAYNEQFF.

CDR3 sequence reads: CASGLGTSGEFATSYNEQFF. DNA for the CDR3: TGTGCTAGTGGTTTAGGGACTAGCGGGGAATTCGCGACCTCCTACAATGAGCAGTTCTTC. The chain carries TRBV12-5 and TRBJ2-1; 13 nucleotides agree with TRBD2. The CDR3 loop spans 20 amino acids. Per germline, CDR1 LGHNT and CDR2 FRNRAP. The V and J ends lost 3 bases and 0 bases, in that order; junction bases with no gene match: 11.

This clonotype has a count of ten or more. V usage is TRBV20-1 and J usage is TRBJ1-1; D ambiguous. The V and J ends lost 6 bases and 4 bases respectively, with 9 bases between them. This CDR3 has 11 amino acids. The V gene's germline CDR1 is DFQATT and CDR2 SNEGSKA (reference sequence). This CDR3 is CSAPDGTEAFF. The CDR3 bases are TGCAGTGCCCCCGACGGCACTGAAGCTTTCTTT.

There are a few counts of this clonotype. The genes are TRBV20-1 and TRBJ1-5, with D possibly TRBD1 on 5 matching bases. V was trimmed by 3 bases and J by 2 bases, leaving 11 bases between them. Germline V gene sequence: CDR1 DFQATT, CDR2 SNEGSKA (reference sequence). The CDR3 is 14 amino acids. CDR3 sequence reads: CSARAGVGNQPQHF. The CDR3 bases are TGCAGTGCTAGGGCGGGGGTGGGCAATCAGCCCCAGCATTTT.

In its sample, this clonotype was seen a few times. The V gene is TRBV12-3 or TRBV12-4, the J gene TRBJ2-7; 12 bases align to TRBD1. V gave up 4 bases and J gave up 6 bases; unmatched junction bases: 10. CDR3 length: 16 amino acids. In DNA, the CDR3 is TGTGCCAGCAGTTCCCACCGGGACAGGGGGCGGTCCGAGCAGTACTTC. This translates into CASSSHRDRGRSEQYF.